Below, 19 T cell receptor beta chains from the same sample are listed, as sequenced in a study of T cell changes during pregnancy in multiple sclerosis. This table comes from immunoSEQ multiplex PCR, and its TCRdb copy is limited to in-frame clones, with some not included. The table shows under 70,000 clones, with nearly 95% occurring only once. The specimen was CD4+ T cells from peripheral blood mononuclear cells, collected after pregnancy. All receptors derive from a female donor with multiple sclerosis, enrolled in a pregnancy study.

CDR3 sequence reads: CASSFERGKYGYTF. Written as DNA, the CDR3 is TGTGCCAGCAGCTTCGAAAGGGGGAAATATGGCTACACCTTC. The rearrangement uses TRBV7-8 and TRBJ1-2, with a possible D match to TRBD1 (6 bases). The CDR3 runs to 14 residues. The germline V and J ends were trimmed by 3 bases and 5 bases, with 13 bases remaining between them. Germline CDR1 reads SGHVS; CDR2 reads FQNEAQ.

V is TRBV11-2 and J is TRBJ2-7; TRBD2 agrees at 11 bases. The V and J ends lost 6 bases and 0 bases, in that order; junction bases with no gene match: 4. Germline values: CDR1 SGHAT, CDR2 FQNNGV. CDR3 length equals 15 residues. CDR3 in amino acids: CASSGLAGISYEQYF. Here the CDR3 DNA reads TGTGCCAGCAGTGGACTAGCGGGTATCTCCTACGAGCAGTACTTC.

V gene TRBV5-1 combines with J gene TRBJ1-1; 7 positions agree with TRBD1. The CDR3 runs 14 residues. The V and J ends lost 5 bases and 3 bases, in that order; junction bases with no gene match: 7. CDR1 is SGHRS, CDR2 YFSETQ, per germline. The CDR3 DNA is TGCGCCAGCAGAAGACAGGGCGCGGACACTGAAGCTTTCTTT. Residues: CASRRQGADTEAFF.

The CDR3 loop is CASRPTSGRPHEQFF. The CDR3 DNA reads as TGTGCCAGCAGACCGACTAGCGGGAGGCCCCATGAGCAGTTCTTC. The chain links TRBV5-4 to TRBJ2-1; 13 bases fit TRBD2. This CDR3 is 15 amino acids long. V shed 5 bases, J shed 8 bases, and the junction held 7 bases outside the gene matches. Germline V lookup: CDR1 SGHNT, CDR2 YYREEE (reference sequence).

V is TRBV5-1 and J is TRBJ1-6; D ambiguous. This CDR3 has 14 amino acids. Looked up from germline, CDR1 is SGHRS and CDR2 is YFSETQ. V dropped 0 bases and J dropped 6 bases, with 7 bases sitting between them. CDR3 residues: CASSLDGVNSPLHF. Written as DNA, the CDR3 is TGCGCCAGCAGCTTGGACGGGGTTAATTCACCCCTCCACTTT.

The rearrangement links TRBV6-5 to TRBJ1-4; TRBD1 matches at 7 bases. After removal of 2 bases from V and 8 bases from J, the junction contained 5 bases not matched to a gene. The germline V gene has CDR1 MNHEY and CDR2 SVGAGI. The CDR3 consists of 14 residues. The DNA of the CDR3 is TGTGCCAGCAGTTACAGGGGGCTCCAAGAAAAACTGTTTTTT. Translating gives CASSYRGLQEKLFF.

V gene TRBV5-4 combines with J gene TRBJ1-2; possibly TRBD1 for D (6 bases). V was clipped by 4 bases and J by 4 bases, with 11 bases between them. Germline V gene data show CDR1 as SGHNT and CDR2 as YYREEE (reference sequence). The CDR3 totals 13 residues. The CDR3 nucleotides are TGTGCCAGCAGCCTTACAGGGATCTATGGCTACACCTTC. Translated, it gives CASSLTGIYGYTF.

The chain joins TRBV28 to TRBJ2-7; 10 bases map to TRBD2. This CDR3 contains 15 residues. The J segment lost 6 bases and the V segment lost 4 bases, leaving 9 bases of the junction unmatched. The germline V gene has CDR1 MDHEN and CDR2 SYDVKM. Written as DNA, the CDR3 is TGTGCCAGCAGTTCCCGAGGGACTAGCGAAGGCGAGCAGTACTTC. Its translation is CASSSRGTSEGEQYF.

The chain links TRBV2 to TRBJ1-1; tentatively, D is TRBD1 (6 bases). CDR1 and CDR2 (germline): SNHLY, FYNNEI. The CDR3 consists of 15 residues. V lost 3 bases and J lost 2, with 13 bases in between. CDR3 in amino acids: CASSDPGHLNTEAFF. As DNA, the CDR3 is TGTGCCAGCAGTGACCCGGGACATTTAAACACTGAAGCTTTCTTT.

The chain recombines TRBV5-4 with TRBJ1-1; D is unresolved. This CDR3 is 12 amino acids long. Germline V gene data show CDR1 as SGHNT and CDR2 as YYREEE (reference sequence). Trimming took 5 bases from V and 3 from J, leaving 8 bases between them. CDR3 nucleotide sequence: TGTGCCAGCAGTGAGATAGACACTGAAGCTTTCTTT. It codes for CASSEIDTEAFF.

The gene calls are TRBV19 and TRBJ1-5; 7 bases match TRBD1. With 8 bases clipped from V and 0 bases from J, the junction kept 10 bases outside the gene matches. The CDR3 is 16 residues long. CDR1 is LNHDA, CDR2 SQIVND, per germline (reference sequence). DNA of the CDR3: TGTGCCAGTCTCGGACAGGCGTTTTATAGCAATCAGCCCCAGCATTTT. Protein: CASLGQAFYSNQPQHF. Supplemented by reference TRBV19 and TRBJ1-5, the full variable domain reads DGGITQSPKYLFRKEGQNVTLSCEQNLNHDAMYWYRQDPGQGLRLIYYSQIVNDFQKGDIAEGYSVSREKKESFPLTVTSAQKNPTAFYLCASLGQAFYSNQPQHFGDGTRLSIL.

The chain joins TRBV28 to TRBJ2-1; TRBD2 matches 15 bases. The trim removed 3 bases at V and 15 bases at J, leaving 6 bases unmatched. CDR1 MDHEN and CDR2 SYDVKM come from the germline V gene. This CDR3 is 14 amino acids long. In DNA form, the CDR3 reads TGTGCCAGCAGTTTCCGGACTAGCGGGAGGGCCTGGTTCTTC. Translated: CASSFRTSGRAWFF.

The rearrangement uses TRBV5-5 and TRBJ2-5; 8 positions agree with TRBD1. Germline V lookup: CDR1 SGHKS, CDR2 YYEKEE (reference sequence). The J segment lost 5 bases and the V segment lost 0 bases, leaving 3 bases of the junction unmatched. The CDR3 totals 14 residues. The CDR3 region has the DNA TGTGCCAGCAGCTTGGCAGGGGGCCTGGAGACCCAGTACTTC. Protein product: CASSLAGGLETQYF.

This rearrangement joins TRBV9 to TRBJ1-3; D uncertain. Trimming took off 3 bases at V and 2 bases at J, with 3 bases between the two ends. Per germline, CDR1 SGDLS and CDR2 YYNGEE. CDR3 length: 12 residues. DNA for the CDR3: TGTGCCAGCAGCGCTACTGGAAACACCATATATTTT. It yields the protein CASSATGNTIYF.

V usage is TRBV29-1 and J usage is TRBJ2-5; D possibly corresponds to TRBD2 (5 bases). The V gene's germline CDR1 is SQVTM and CDR2 ANQGSEA. The CDR3 extends over 11 amino acids. Trimming took off 8 bases at V and 5 bases at J, with 12 bases between the two ends. The CDR3 loop reads CSTRSGETQYF. CDR3 nucleotides: TGCAGCACCCGCTCGGGGGAGACCCAGTACTTC.

This chain joins TRBV6-1 and TRBJ2-1, with 8 bases matching TRBD2. This CDR3 has 16 amino acids. Losses at the gene ends were 1 base for V and 8 bases for J; bases not matched to a gene: 10. Per germline, CDR1 MNHNS and CDR2 SASEGT. This CDR3 is CASSEVYESGSDEQFF. CDR3 in DNA: TGTGCCAGCAGTGAAGTATATGAGAGCGGGAGCGATGAGCAGTTCTTC.

V usage is TRBV5-1 and J usage is TRBJ2-1, with no clear D. The CDR3 totals 14 residues. Germline V gene data show CDR1 as SGHRS and CDR2 as YFSETQ. Trimming pared 0 bases from V and 6 bases from J, leaving 10 bases between. CDR3 amino acids: CASSLAAGVNEQFF. DNA of the CDR3: TGCGCCAGCAGCTTGGCCGCAGGTGTCAATGAGCAGTTCTTC.

This chain joins TRBV28 and TRBJ2-7; 8 positions match TRBD2. In germline, CDR1 is MDHEN, CDR2 SYDVKM. There are 16 residues in the CDR3. V gave up 6 bases and J gave up 6 bases; unmatched junction bases: 16. CDR3 bases: TGTGCCAGCAGCCCACCCGGAAGCGGGAGAATAAGCGAGCAGTACTTC. Translation gives CASSPPGSGRISEQYF. The full variable domain, in which reference TRBV28 and TRBJ2-7 provide the parts outside the CDR3, is DVKVTQSSRYLVKRTGEKVFLECVQDMDHENMFWYRQDPGLGLRLIYFSYDVKMKEKGDIPEGYSVSREKKERFSLILESASTNQTSMYLCASSPPGSGRISEQYFGPGTRLTVT.

The genes are TRBV7-2 and TRBJ2-4; D possibly corresponds to TRBD2 (7 bases). The CDR3 is 16 residues long. Germline lookup yields CDR1 SGHTA and CDR2 FQGNSA. V shed 1 base and J shed 0 bases, with 10 bases lying between them. The DNA of the CDR3 is TGTGCCAGCAGCTTAGGCGGGGGCCTAGCCAAAAACATTCAGTACTTC. Translated: CASSLGGGLAKNIQYF.